This passage covers 27 T cell receptor beta chains from one sample sequenced in a study of Ad26.COV2.S vaccination and SARS-CoV-2 variants (dated by TCRdb to 2020 to 2023). What this sample's treatment or condition label stands for: roughly 18 received Ad26.COV2.S at low or high dose, single or two shots; 5 received placebo; per-sample allocation not given. For vaccine and placebo recipients, repertoires were sequenced using samples collected on day 63 after the first injection. The library was generated by the immunoSEQ multiplex PCR assay. This immuneACCESS table, as held by TCRdb, lists in-frame sequences with V and J called but not all clones. Of the missing ones, under half trace to an unresolved V gene in checked studies; the others have no known cause. Present in this sample are 350,000 to 400,000 clones, roughly nine tenths of which were seen just once. Approximately 3.7% of the sample rests with the top ten.

Sequencing was performed on peripheral blood, taken in a trial of Ad26.COV2.S vaccine versus placebo. Source of these receptors: a person aged 18-65 years who received the Ad26.COV2.S COVID-19 vaccine or a placebo.

The chain employs TRBV18 and TRBJ2-7, with TRBD2 matching over 8 bases. The V gene end was trimmed by 2 bases and the J gene end by 6 bases; junction bases not matched to a gene: 6. CDR1 is KGHSH, CDR2 LQKENI, per germline. The CDR3 consists of 14 residues. The CDR3 bases are TGTGCCAGCTCACCAAGCGGTCGGGGGGGCGAGCAGTACTTC. Translated, it gives CASSPSGRGGEQYF.

This CDR3 is CAWSVSGRVSRYTF. The CDR3 DNA sequence: TGTGCCTGGAGTGTATCGGGGAGGGTAAGCCGCTACACCTTC. This sequence joins TRBV30 and TRBJ1-2, with unresolved D. Germline V gene lookup returns CDR1 GTSNPN and CDR2 SVGIG (reference sequence). The V and J ends lost 0 bases and 9 bases respectively, with 17 bases between them. CDR3 length: 14 residues.

V and J are TRBV19 and TRBJ1-4; 10 bases are a match to TRBD1. V shed 1 base, J shed 6 bases, and the junction held 5 bases outside the gene matches. The V gene's germline CDR1 is LNHDA and CDR2 SQIVND (reference sequence). This CDR3 has 16 amino acids. The CDR3 spells CASSIVMGTGDEKLFF. The CDR3 nucleotides are TGTGCCAGTAGTATAGTTATGGGGACAGGGGATGAAAAACTGTTTTTT.

This clone was recorded only once. The chain joins TRBV7-9 to TRBJ2-2; maybe TRBD1 (5 bases). The CDR3 has 15 residues. The germline V and J ends were trimmed by 5 bases and 6 bases, with 16 bases remaining between them. Germline lookup yields CDR1 SEHNR and CDR2 FQNEAQ (reference sequence). As DNA, the CDR3 is TGTGCCAGCAGCCAGGGCAAAGGGCCGGCCGGGGAGCTGTTTTTT. The encoded protein is CASSQGKGPAGELFF.

The rearrangement joins TRBV6-6 to TRBJ2-7; TRBD1 aligns across 11 bases. The germline V gene encodes CDR1 MNHNY and CDR2 SVGAGI (reference sequence). Trimming took 4 bases from V and 5 from J; bases not matched to a gene: 4. This CDR3 comprises 14 residues. This CDR3 is CASSLGQGVDEQYF. Here the CDR3 DNA reads TGTGCCAGCAGTTTGGGACAGGGGGTCGACGAGCAGTACTTC.

This chain joins TRBV10-2 and TRBJ1-5, with D perhaps matching TRBD1 (6 bases). Germline V gene sequence: CDR1 WSHSY, CDR2 SAAADI. Trimming took off 6 bases at V and 0 bases at J, with 21 bases between the two ends. CDR3 length: 18 residues. CDR3 region: CASRPGTLGGYSNQPQHF. The CDR3 DNA sequence: TGCGCCAGCAGACCCGGGACACTGGGTGGGTATAGCAATCAGCCCCAGCATTTT.

V gene TRBV18 combines with J gene TRBJ1-1, with no clear D. The germline V gene has CDR1 KGHSH and CDR2 LQKENI. This CDR3 has 14 residues. V lost 2 bases, J lost 3 bases, and 10 bases lay in between. CDR3 nucleotides: TGTGCCAGCTCACCAAACGGGAGGGACACTGAAGCTTTCTTT. Protein sequence: CASSPNGRDTEAFF.

The chain links TRBV5-4 to TRBJ2-5, with 9 bases aligning to TRBD1. The CDR3 is 15 residues long. Trimming removed 5 bases from V and 2 bases from J; junction bases left unmatched: 7. CDR1 is SGHNT and CDR2 is YYREEE in the germline V gene (reference sequence). The CDR3 sequence is CASRRDRGTQETQYF. CDR3 nucleotides: TGTGCCAGCAGGCGCGACAGGGGGACTCAAGAGACCCAGTACTTC.

V usage is TRBV25-1 and J usage is TRBJ2-3, with a tentative D call TRBD2 (7 bases). The ends were cut back, 4 bases at V and 5 bases at J, with 19 bases in the middle. Per the germline V gene, CDR1 is MGHDK and CDR2 is SYGVNS. The CDR3 covers 16 residues. Here the CDR3 reads CASSGLGGGPLDTQYF. CDR3 nucleotide sequence: TGTGCCAGCAGTGGCCTTGGGGGGGGGCCCTTAGATACGCAGTATTTT.

The chain joins TRBV7-2 to TRBJ2-3; TRBD2 matches at 11 bases. Looked up from germline, CDR1 is SGHTA and CDR2 is FQGNSA. This CDR3 has 15 amino acids. V shed 4 bases, J shed 5 bases, and the junction held 5 bases outside the gene matches. CDR3 nucleotides: TGTGCCAGCAGCTATAGCGGGGGGGCTAGAGATACGCAGTATTTT. Translating gives CASSYSGGARDTQYF.

This chain joins TRBV30 and TRBJ1-2; D is unresolved. The CDR3 is 14 residues long. Deletions cut 2 bases from V and 3 bases from J, with 13 bases between. CDR1 and CDR2 from the germline V gene are GTSNPN and SVGIG (reference sequence). As DNA, the CDR3 is TGTGCCTGGAGTTCCCCCCCGGGTCACTATGGCTACACCTTC. It translates to CAWSSPPGHYGYTF.

The V gene is TRBV4-3, the J gene TRBJ1-2; 8 bases agree with TRBD1. The CDR3 is 12 residues long. J lost 8 bases, V lost 5 bases, and 4 bases had no gene match. From germline, CDR1 is LGHNA and CDR2 YSLEER. The CDR3: CASSGTGRGYTF. The CDR3 bases are TGCGCCAGCAGCGGGACAGGTCGGGGCTACACCTTC.

The chain is built from TRBV20-1 and TRBJ2-7; D not certain. Germline V gene data show CDR1 as DFQATT and CDR2 as SNEGSKA (reference sequence). The length of the CDR3 is 11 residues. Between the trimmed V and J ends, which lost 3 bases and 3 bases, there was a span of 6 bases. Here the CDR3 DNA reads TGCAGTGCTAGCACGAACTACGAGCAGTACTTC. It encodes CSASTNYEQYF.

The sample holds one count of this clone. This chain links TRBV19 with TRBJ2-7; 9 nucleotides line up with TRBD1. Germline lookup yields CDR1 LNHDA and CDR2 SQIVND (reference sequence). Unmatched junction bases numbered 11, after V lost 8 bases and J lost 3 bases. This CDR3 is built from 15 residues. CDR3 coding DNA: TGTGCCAGTCGCACGTCCGGGACAGGGTACTACGAGCAGTACTTC. As protein: CASRTSGTGYYEQYF. The full variable domain, rest sourced from reference TRBV19 and TRBJ2-7, is DGGITQSPKYLFRKEGQNVTLSCEQNLNHDAMYWYRQDPGQGLRLIYYSQIVNDFQKGDIAEGYSVSREKKESFPLTVTSAQKNPTAFYLCASRTSGTGYYEQYFGPGTRLTVT.

The V gene is TRBV7-9, the J gene TRBJ1-3, with D possibly matching TRBD1 (6 bases). The germline CDR1 and CDR2 sequences are SEHNR and FQNEAQ (reference sequence). The CDR3 has 18 amino acids. V was pared by 1 base and J by 0 bases, with 16 bases between. The CDR3 coding sequence is TGTGCCAGCAGCTTAGTTCGGCCAGGGGCTCTCTCTGGAAACACCATATATTTT. Translated, it gives CASSLVRPGALSGNTIYF. Full variable domain (outside the CDR3, taken from reference TRBV7-9 and TRBJ1-3): DTGVSQNPRHKITKRGQNVTFRCDPISEHNRLYWYRQTLGQGPEFLTYFQNEAQLEKSRLLSDRFSAERPKGSFSTLEIQRTEQGDSAMYLCASSLVRPGALSGNTIYFGEGSWLTVV.

This clone was seen a handful of times. This chain uses TRBV5-4 with TRBJ2-7; possible D gene TRBD2, 5 bases. The CDR3 covers 14 residues. Germline V lookup: CDR1 SGHNT, CDR2 YYREEE (reference sequence). The V gene lost 0 bases and the J gene lost 7 bases, with 14 bases spanning the gap. CDR3 bases: TGTGCCAGCAGCTTGGGCTTTCCCTCGGGAGAGCAGTACTTC. It specifies CASSLGFPSGEQYF.

J is TRBJ2-7 and V is TRBV6-5, with 7 bases identical to TRBD2. Trimming removed 5 bases from V and 0 bases from J; junction bases left unmatched: 7. This CDR3 contains 15 residues. Germline V CDR1 and CDR2: MNHEY, SVGAGI. The CDR3 DNA follows: TGTGCCAGCAGTCCCACGGGGGGTTACTCCTACGAGCAGTACTTC. Translated, it gives CASSPTGGYSYEQYF.

The chain couples TRBV19 to TRBJ2-7; the D call may be TRBD1 or TRBD2 (5 bases each). CDR3 size: 13 residues. Germline values: CDR1 LNHDA, CDR2 SQIVND (reference sequence). Trimming left V 5 bases short and J 4 bases short, with 12 bases between. CDR3 residues: CASSPRERYEQYF. The CDR3 nucleotides are TGTGCCAGTAGTCCCAGGGAGAGGTACGAGCAGTACTTC. Supplemented by reference TRBV19 and TRBJ2-7, the full variable domain reads DGGITQSPKYLFRKEGQNVTLSCEQNLNHDAMYWYRQDPGQGLRLIYYSQIVNDFQKGDIAEGYSVSREKKESFPLTVTSAQKNPTAFYLCASSPRERYEQYFGPGTRLTVT.

The J gene is TRBJ2-7, the V gene TRBV19; 9 nucleotides align to TRBD1. This CDR3 contains 15 residues. J lost 3 bases, V lost 5 bases, and 8 bases had no gene match. From germline, CDR1 is LNHDA and CDR2 SQIVND (reference sequence). The CDR3 spells CASSAPGTGSYEQYF. The DNA for the CDR3 is TGTGCCAGTAGTGCACCCGGGACAGGGAGCTACGAGCAGTACTTC.

This clone is a singleton in its sample. J is TRBJ2-5 and V is TRBV5-6; the D is unclear. V lost 0 bases and J lost 3, with 6 bases in between. The CDR3 runs 13 residues. Per germline, CDR1 SGHDT and CDR2 YYEEEE. CDR3 sequence (DNA): TGTGCCAGCAGCTTGGTGCAGAAAGAGACCCAGTACTTC. Translation: CASSLVQKETQYF.

The rearrangement uses TRBV6-5 and TRBJ1-1; 10 bases map to TRBD1. V was clipped by 2 bases and J by 5 bases; unmatched bases: 2. The CDR3 is 14 residues long. Germline values: CDR1 MNHEY, CDR2 SVGAGI. CDR3 bases: TGTGCCAGCAGTTACGACAGGGGGCAGACTGAAGCTTTCTTT. Its translation: CASSYDRGQTEAFF.

This chain joins TRBV6-1 and TRBJ1-3, with D possibly being TRBD1 (6 bases). V was clipped by 1 base and J by 2 bases, with 12 bases between them. CDR3 length: 16 amino acids. The V gene's germline CDR1 is MNHNS and CDR2 SASEGT. The CDR3 DNA reads as TGTGCCAGCAGTGAAGTGAGCGCAGGGGCTGGAAACACCATATATTTT. This codes for CASSEVSAGAGNTIYF.

As concerns this clone: This specimen includes other DNA sequences encoding the same CDR3. The genes are TRBV6-5 and TRBJ1-5; D possibly corresponds to TRBD1 (5 bases). The germline V gene has CDR1 MNHEY and CDR2 SVGAGI. There are 15 residues in the CDR3. With 0 bases removed from V and 4 bases from J, the gap between germline ends came to 10 bases. The CDR3 DNA is TGTGCCAGCAGTTACTCAGGGGACTTGAATCAGCCCCAGCATTTT. It codes for CASSYSGDLNQPQHF.

The chain has TRBV5-1 and TRBJ2-1; 15 bases align to TRBD2. Trimming took 5 bases from V and 7 from J; bases not matched to a gene: 22. Germline-derived CDR1 and CDR2 are SGHRS and YFSETQ. This CDR3 spans 21 amino acids. For the CDR3, the DNA is TGCGCCAGCAGTCCTCTCCGGACTAGCGGGGGGGCCCTTATTACATCTAATGAGCAGTTCTTC. Translating gives CASSPLRTSGGALITSNEQFF. Full variable domain (missing parts from reference TRBV5-1 and TRBJ2-1): KAGVTQTPRYLIKTRGQQVTLSCSPISGHRSVSWYQQTPGQGLQFLFEYFSETQRNKGNFPGRFSGRQFSNSRSEMNVSTLELGDSALYLCASSPLRTSGGALITSNEQFFGPGTRLTVL.

V gene TRBV5-8 combines with J gene TRBJ1-5; D unresolved. The germline CDR1 and CDR2 sequences are SGHTS and YDEGEE. The CDR3 is made up of 14 amino acids. The V gene lost 1 base and the J gene lost 3 bases, with 8 bases spanning the gap. CDR3 in DNA: TGTGCCAGCAGCTTGATCAGTCACAATCAGCCCCAGCATTTT. Its protein product is CASSLISHNQPQHF.

This chain connects TRBV10-1 to TRBJ2-3; D not certain. Germline-derived CDR1 and CDR2 are WNHNN and SYGVQD (reference sequence). This CDR3 is 12 amino acids long. The ends were cut back, 4 bases at V and 0 bases at J, with 2 bases in the middle. The CDR3 DNA follows: TGCGCCAGCAGTGCCAGCACAGATACGCAGTATTTT. Amino acids: CASSASTDTQYF.

The chain couples TRBV5-4 to TRBJ1-2, with 8 bases matching TRBD1. Losses at the gene ends were 0 bases for V and 4 bases for J; bases not matched to a gene: 2. CDR3 length: 14 amino acids. Germline-derived CDR1 and CDR2 are SGHNT and YYREEE (reference sequence). CDR3 loop: CASSLAGGTYGYTF. CDR3 DNA: TGTGCCAGCAGCTTGGCAGGGGGCACCTATGGCTACACCTTC.